These T cell receptor beta chains were read from a single sample in a study of shared clonotypes between healthy human individuals. Sequenced by immunoSEQ multiplex PCR; TCRdb stores in-frame clones only, minus some. The sample lists about 2.3 million clones; roughly 92% were seen once. The specimen sequenced was naive CD4+ T cells from PBMCs. Receptors originate from a man between 18 and 35 years old in good health. Some clones in this sample may be carry-over from other donors' samples. CDR3s include the opening cysteine and the closing phenylalanine or tryptophan. The order of the fields is D gene, V gene, CDR3 protein. The D gene is left open where the match is weak.

TRBD2,TRBV2,CASRAGLANTGELFF
NA,TRBV28,CASSLSAEQETQYF
TRBD1,TRBV27,CASSTDRGREKLFF
NA,TRBV6-5,CASSQNRRFNEKLFF
TRBD1,TRBV5-1,CASSVEGQGSDTQYF
NA,TRBV18,CASSPSFGPSRDSPLHF
TRBD1,TRBV18,CASSPGTAASEAFF
NA,TRBV13,CASSLGGAEETQYF
NA,TRBV11-2,CASSYTGGAFYNEQFF
NA,TRBV7-9,CASSLIEGRAPQHF
TRBD2,TRBV18,CASSGGVGTDTQYF
NA,TRBV29-1,CSVGRGLSSYEQYF
NA,TRBV2,CASSETAYNEQFF
TRBD2,TRBV5-4,CASSRGGSGRVNEQFF
TRBD2,TRBV11-2,CASSFGRGVREQFF
TRBD1,TRBV28,CASSLSGQKNQPQHF
NA,TRBV5-1,CASSFGGAAKNIQYF
NA,TRBV5-1,CASSLHSGQGGSKNIQYF
NA,TRBV28,CASSEGTRYEQYF
NA,TRBV4-1,CASSQAPVRTDTQYF
NA,TRBV11-2,CASSIPDRYQETQYF
NA,TRBV19,CASSIGRAAYEQYF
NA,TRBV5-1,CASSLSPRGYQETQYF
TRBD1,TRBV28,CASRTGQENTEAFF
TRBD1,TRBV6-5,CASSYSTGRPGNTIYF
TRBD2,TRBV4-1,CASRETSGRTDTQYF
NA,TRBV5-1,CASRRTISVSERKGEQFF
NA,TRBV14,CASSQGGGYEQYF
NA,TRBV11-1,CASSRIGGASGNTIYF
TRBD2,TRBV7-6,CASSLVRARGAGELFF
TRBD2,TRBV5-1,CASSLGGTSYRDTQYF
TRBD2,TRBV5-4,CASSVRAAGGYEQYF
NA,TRBV9,CASSVEQPDTQYF
NA,TRBV7-8,CASNERRDGYEQYF
NA,TRBV19,CASSKTATANYGYTF
TRBD2,TRBV4-2,CASSPSGSGRSREQYF
NA,TRBV2,CASSGDRDTQYF
TRBD2,TRBV28,CASSPPFLAAQETQYF
TRBD2,TRBV5-5,CASSVRLAGAPDTQYF
NA,TRBV7-2,CASSLVGVSANEKLFF
NA,TRBV5-1,CASSLDAGPDTQYF
TRBD1,TRBV29-1,CSVADRGYGYTF
NA,TRBV14,CASSQDGWWAQETQYF
NA,TRBV11-3,CASSLGGNEAFF
NA,TRBV19,CASNDLGSNQPQHF
NA,TRBV30,CAWIPDNSLPTKNIQYF
NA,TRBV15,CATSRDRQPNQPQHF
NA,TRBV25-1,CASSDPILGGTDTQYF
NA,TRBV5-1,CASSPGTSGETQYF
NA,TRBV5-5,CASSIELGGYTF
TRBD1,TRBV7-9,CASSLPTGDSYGYTF
NA,TRBV15,CATSRDYGTAAYEQYF
NA,TRBV28,CASSLGAPQDTQYF
TRBD1,TRBV15,CATSRGTGNNQPQHF